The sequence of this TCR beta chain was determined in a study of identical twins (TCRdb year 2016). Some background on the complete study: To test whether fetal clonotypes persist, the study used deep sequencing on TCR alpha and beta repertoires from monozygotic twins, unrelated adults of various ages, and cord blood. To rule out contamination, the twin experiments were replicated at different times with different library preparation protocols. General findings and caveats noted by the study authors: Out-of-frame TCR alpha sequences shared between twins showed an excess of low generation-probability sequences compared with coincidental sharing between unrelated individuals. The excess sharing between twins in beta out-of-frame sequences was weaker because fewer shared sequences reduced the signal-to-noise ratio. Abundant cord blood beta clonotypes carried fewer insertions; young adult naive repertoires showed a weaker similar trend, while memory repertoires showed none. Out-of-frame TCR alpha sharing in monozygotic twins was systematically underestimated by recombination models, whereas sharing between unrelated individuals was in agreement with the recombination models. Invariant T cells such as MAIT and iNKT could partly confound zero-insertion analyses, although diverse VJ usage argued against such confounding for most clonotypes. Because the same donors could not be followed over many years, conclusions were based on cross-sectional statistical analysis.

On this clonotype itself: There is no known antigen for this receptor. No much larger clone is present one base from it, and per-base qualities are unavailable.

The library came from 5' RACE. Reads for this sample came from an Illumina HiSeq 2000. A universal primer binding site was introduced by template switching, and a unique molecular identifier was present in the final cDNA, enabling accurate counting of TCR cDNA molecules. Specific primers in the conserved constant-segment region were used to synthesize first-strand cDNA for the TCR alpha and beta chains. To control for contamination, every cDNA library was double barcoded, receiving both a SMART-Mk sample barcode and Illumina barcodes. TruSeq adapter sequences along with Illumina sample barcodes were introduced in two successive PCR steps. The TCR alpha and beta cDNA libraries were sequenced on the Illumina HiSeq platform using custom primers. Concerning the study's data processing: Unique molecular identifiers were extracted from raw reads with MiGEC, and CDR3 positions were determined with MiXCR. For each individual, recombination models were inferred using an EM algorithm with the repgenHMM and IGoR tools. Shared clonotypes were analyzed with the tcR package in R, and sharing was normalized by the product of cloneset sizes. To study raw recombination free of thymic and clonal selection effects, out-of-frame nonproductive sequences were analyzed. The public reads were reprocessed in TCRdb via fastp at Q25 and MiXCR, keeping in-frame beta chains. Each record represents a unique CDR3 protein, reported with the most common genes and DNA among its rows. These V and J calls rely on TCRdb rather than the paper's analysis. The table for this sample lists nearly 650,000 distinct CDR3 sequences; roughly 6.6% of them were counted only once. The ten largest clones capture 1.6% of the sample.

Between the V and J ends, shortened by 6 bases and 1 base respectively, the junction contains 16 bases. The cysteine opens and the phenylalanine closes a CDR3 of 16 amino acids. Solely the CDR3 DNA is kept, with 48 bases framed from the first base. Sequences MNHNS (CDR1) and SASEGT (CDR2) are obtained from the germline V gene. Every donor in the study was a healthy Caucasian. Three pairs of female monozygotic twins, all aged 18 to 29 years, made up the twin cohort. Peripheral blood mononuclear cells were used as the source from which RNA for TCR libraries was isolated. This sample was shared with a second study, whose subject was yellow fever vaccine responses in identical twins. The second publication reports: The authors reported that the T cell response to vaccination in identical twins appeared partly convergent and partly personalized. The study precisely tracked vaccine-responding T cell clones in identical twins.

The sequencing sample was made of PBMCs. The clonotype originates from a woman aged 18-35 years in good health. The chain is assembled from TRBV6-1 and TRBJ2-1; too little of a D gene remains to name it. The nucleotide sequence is TGTGCCAGCAGGCCCCGCCTGGGCCTTTCCTACAATGAGCAGTTCTTC. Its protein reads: CASRPRLGLSYNEQFF.